What follows are 12 T cell receptor beta chains derived from one specimen sequenced in a study of T cell changes during pregnancy in multiple sclerosis (dated by TCRdb to between 2019 and 2020). Library prep was done by the immunoSEQ multiplex PCR assay. TCRdb took over this immuneACCESS table, retaining in-frame rearrangements with V and J assigned. Such tables are incomplete; in checked studies, under half of the missing clones stem from an unresolved V gene, and the remainder is unexplained. The sample yields more than 35,000 clones; 88% were counted once. The ten largest clones capture under 6% of the sample. This sample comprised CD8+ T cells from peripheral blood mononuclear cells, obtained after pregnancy. The receptors shown here come from a female donor in good health, enrolled as a control in a pregnancy study.

The chain is built from TRBV7-8 and TRBJ2-7, with TRBD2 identical over 9 bases. The CDR3 totals 16 residues. V lost 4 bases, J lost 3 bases, and 10 bases stayed unmatched. In germline, CDR1 is SGHVS, CDR2 FQNEAQ. DNA for the CDR3: TGTGCCAGCAGCTACCACTTAGCGGGGGACTACTACGAGCAGTACTTC. It translates to CASSYHLAGDYYEQYF.

V gene TRBV7-9 combines with J gene TRBJ1-3, with a weak D call TRBD1 (5 bases). V dropped 5 bases and J dropped 0 bases, with 11 bases sitting between them. Germline values: CDR1 SEHNR, CDR2 FQNEAQ (reference sequence). This CDR3 contains 15 residues. The CDR3 nucleotides read TGTGCCAGCAGCGGAGGGGTGGCCTCTGGAAACACCATATATTTT. It is translated as CASSGGVASGNTIYF.

The CDR3 is CASSQGEIEGNTIYF. The CDR3 bases are TGCGCCAGCAGCCAAGGGGAGATAGAGGGAAACACCATATATTTT. The chain uses TRBV4-3 and TRBJ1-3; D gene ambiguous. Trimming left V 1 base short and J 4 bases short, with 11 bases between. The CDR3 length is 15 residues. Per the germline V gene, CDR1 is LGHNA and CDR2 is YSLEER.

The rearrangement links TRBV4-2 to TRBJ2-3, with unresolved D. Germline values: CDR1 LGHNA, CDR2 YNFKEQ. V lost 4 bases to trimming and J lost 3 bases, with 5 bases between them. This CDR3 region has 12 residues. The CDR3 loop reads CASSLRTDTQYF. CDR3 DNA sequence: TGTGCCAGCAGCCTTCGGACAGATACGCAGTATTTT.

This clone has just one count. The chain has TRBV4-3 and TRBJ2-7; 8 nucleotides match TRBD1. The CDR3 length is 14 residues. V gave up 2 bases and J gave up 5 bases; unmatched junction bases: 5. The germline V gene encodes CDR1 LGHNA and CDR2 YSLEER. CDR3 in DNA: TGCGCCAGCAGCCAATACAGGGGGATAAACGAGCAGTACTTC. Amino acids: CASSQYRGINEQYF.

This clone appeared a few times. The chain couples TRBV2 to TRBJ2-5; 7 positions agree with TRBD1. CDR1 and CDR2 from the germline V gene are SNHLY and FYNNEI. V was clipped by 3 bases and J by 0 bases; unmatched bases: 10. The CDR3 covers 17 residues. For the CDR3, the DNA is TGTGCCAGCAGTGATTCGGGCCTGACAGGGAACCAAGAGACCCAGTACTTC. It translates to CASSDSGLTGNQETQYF.

The rearrangement uses TRBV27 and TRBJ1-2; tentatively, D is TRBD1 (6 bases). V shed 3 bases and J shed 7 bases, with 12 bases lying between them. The CDR3 consists of 13 residues. The germline V gene encodes CDR1 MNHEY and CDR2 SMNVEV (reference sequence). The CDR3 here is CASSFRGGGGYTF. CDR3 sequence (DNA): TGTGCCAGCAGTTTCAGGGGCGGGGGTGGCTACACCTTC.

The chain joins TRBV20-1 to TRBJ2-5, with a tentative D call TRBD2 (6 bases). This CDR3 has 11 amino acids. In germline, CDR1 is DFQATT, CDR2 SNEGSKA (reference sequence). Deletions cut 3 bases from V and 7 bases from J, with 9 bases between. As DNA, the CDR3 is TGCAGTGCTAGCTCGCGGGGGACCCAGTACTTC. This translates into CSASSRGTQYF.

The chain joins TRBV11-2 to TRBJ2-1, with 12 bases fitting TRBD2. There are 18 residues in the CDR3. Germline CDR1 reads SGHAT; CDR2 reads FQNNGV. V shed 0 bases, J shed 2 bases, and the junction held 5 bases outside the gene matches. In DNA, the CDR3 is TGTGCCAGCAGCTTAGAGGGGCTAGCGGGGGGGACCTACAATGAGCAGTTCTTC. Translated, it gives CASSLEGLAGGTYNEQFF.

This chain joins TRBV7-8 and TRBJ1-2; 10 bases match TRBD1. The length of the CDR3 is 14 residues. In germline, CDR1 is SGHVS, CDR2 FQNEAQ. After removal of 5 bases from V and 6 bases from J, the junction contained 6 bases not matched to a gene. The CDR3 protein is CASSLPDRGNGYTF. CDR3 DNA sequence: TGTGCCAGCAGCCTACCGGACAGGGGGAATGGCTACACCTTC. Supplemented by reference TRBV7-8 and TRBJ1-2, the full variable domain reads GAGVSQSPRYKVAKRGQDVALRCDPISGHVSLFWYQQALGQGPEFLTYFQNEAQLDKSGLPSDRFFAERPEGSVSTLKIQRTQQEDSAVYLCASSLPDRGNGYTFGSGTRLTVV.

The chain joins TRBV29-1 to TRBJ1-2; D gene uncertain. Trimming took 0 bases from V and 7 from J, leaving 15 bases between them. Germline CDR1 is SQVTM and CDR2 is ANQGSEA. There are 14 residues in the CDR3. CDR3 sequence: CSVEDRGGSPGYTF. In DNA form, the CDR3 reads TGCAGCGTTGAAGATCGGGGAGGGTCGCCTGGCTACACCTTC.

This CDR3 reads CASSSPHRGNTEAFF. The CDR3 DNA follows: TGTGCCAGCAGCTCCCCGCACCGGGGGAACACTGAAGCTTTCTTT. The J gene is TRBJ1-1, the V gene TRBV5-7; D is unclear. TRBV5-7 has ORF status, its function being uncertain. The length of the CDR3 is 15 residues. The ends were cut back, 3 bases at V and 1 base at J, with 13 bases in the middle.